A single sample gave rise to the 30 T cell receptor beta chains below, sequenced in a study of blood T cell repertoires in COVID-19. Only in-frame clones appear in the TCRdb table, and some are missing; sequencing was by immunoSEQ multiplex PCR. The data show about 230,000 clones, approximately 88% seen once. Source material: PBMCs or T cells enriched from blood (not recorded which). The source of these receptors is a woman between 25 and 40 years old who had been exposed to COVID-19.

The chain uses TRBV3-1 (or the pseudogene TRBV3-2) and TRBJ2-1, with 7 bases matching TRBD1. V gave up 4 bases and J gave up 5 bases; unmatched junction bases: 8. There are 15 residues in the CDR3. Germline V gene lookup returns CDR1 LGHDT and CDR2 YNNKEL (reference sequence). This CDR3 is CASSPGDRPHNEQFF. The CDR3 DNA reads as TGTGCCAGCAGCCCCGGGGACAGACCTCACAATGAGCAGTTCTTC.

This clone has a single count. The rearrangement links TRBV15 to TRBJ1-2; 7 nucleotides align to TRBD1. The V and J ends lost 1 base and 4 bases, in that order; junction bases with no gene match: 6. CDR3 size: 15 residues. The V gene's germline CDR1 is LNHNV and CDR2 YYDKDF (reference sequence). The CDR3 protein is CATSRAGTDTYGYTF. The CDR3 DNA is TGTGCCACCAGCAGAGCCGGGACAGATACCTATGGCTACACCTTC.

The rearrangement uses TRBV4-1 and TRBJ1-5; D is possibly TRBD1 (5 bases). This CDR3 is built from 16 residues. Trimming took off 1 base at V and 3 bases at J, with 13 bases between the two ends. CDR1 and CDR2 from the germline V gene are MGHRA and YSYEKL. DNA for the CDR3: TGCGCCAGCAGCCAAGGCCCAGGGCTCTTCAATCAGCCCCAGCATTTT. Translating it yields CASSQGPGLFNQPQHF.

The chain carries TRBV2 and TRBJ1-1, with a tentative D call TRBD1 (6 bases). There are 14 residues in the CDR3. Between the trimmed V and J ends, which lost 9 bases and 3 bases, there was a span of 17 bases. CDR1 and CDR2 from the germline V gene are SNHLY and FYNNEI. In nucleotides, the CDR3 is TGTGCCAGGACCCGGGGGGGCGCGGACACTGAAGCTTTCTTT. Residues: CARTRGGADTEAFF.

This chain links TRBV7-9 with TRBJ1-1; D is ambiguous. The CDR3 sequence is 12 residues long. The germline V gene encodes CDR1 SEHNR and CDR2 FQNEAQ (reference sequence). The V and J ends lost 3 bases and 6 bases respectively, with 8 bases between them. The CDR3 is CASSFGISEAFF. The CDR3 coding sequence is TGTGCCAGCAGCTTCGGTATATCTGAAGCTTTCTTT.

This chain links TRBV4-2 with TRBJ2-3; no firm D call. Germline CDR1 LGHNA, CDR2 YNFKEQ. The CDR3 covers 14 residues. V was shortened by 0 bases and J by 6 bases, with 10 bases between the two germline ends. The CDR3 here is CASSQDLSDDTQYF. DNA for the CDR3: TGTGCCAGCAGCCAAGATTTATCAGATGATACGCAGTATTTT.

The V call is TRBV2, the J call TRBJ2-1, with TRBD2 matching 9 bases. With 4 bases clipped from V and 7 bases from J, the junction kept 11 bases outside the gene matches. Per the germline V gene, CDR1 is SNHLY and CDR2 is FYNNEI. The CDR3 has 16 amino acids. CDR3 coding DNA: TGTGCCAGCAGTGCGAAGGGTAGCGGGAGTTTAAATGAGCAGTTCTTC. Translated, it gives CASSAKGSGSLNEQFF.

V and J are TRBV4-1 and TRBJ2-7; 15 bases fit TRBD2. The CDR3 length is 15 residues. Trimming took 4 bases from V and 6 from J; bases not matched to a gene: 4. Germline CDR1 is MGHRA and CDR2 is YSYEKL. CDR3 protein: CASSLSGLAGGEQYF. CDR3 coding DNA: TGCGCCAGCAGCCTTTCGGGACTAGCGGGAGGCGAGCAGTACTTC.

The rearrangement uses TRBV4-1 and TRBJ2-6; TRBD2 aligns across 12 bases. This CDR3 region has 18 residues. Germline V CDR1 and CDR2: MGHRA, YSYEKL. V lost 0 bases, J lost 2 bases, and 2 bases stayed unmatched. CDR3 protein: CASSQEGLAGTGANVLTF. The CDR3 DNA reads TGCGCCAGCAGCCAAGAGGGACTAGCGGGTACTGGGGCCAACGTCCTGACTTTC.

In regard to this clone: At one end the junction does not follow the germline gene, possibly because of a read error. The gene calls are TRBV19 and TRBJ1-6, with a tentative D call TRBD1 (6 bases). The CDR3 has 17 amino acids. CDR1 and CDR2 from the germline V gene are LNHDA and SQIVND (reference sequence). The CDR3 nucleotides are TGTGCCAGTACCCGACGAGCACAGGGATCGAATAAATCACCCCTCCACTTT. It is translated as CASTRRAQGSNKSPLHF.

This clone was detected once. V usage is TRBV30 and J usage is TRBJ2-7; 8 bases map to TRBD2. The V and J ends lost 1 base and 3 bases, in that order; junction bases with no gene match: 2. There are 13 residues in the CDR3. Looked up from germline, CDR1 is GTSNPN and CDR2 is SVGIG (reference sequence). CDR3 DNA: TGTGCCTGGAGTGCGGGAGGGGACTACGAGCAGTACTTC. It encodes CAWSAGGDYEQYF.

The chain joins TRBV7-9 to TRBJ2-2, with unresolved D. Trimming pared 6 bases from V and 4 bases from J, leaving 6 bases between. There are 12 residues in the CDR3. Germline CDR1 reads SEHNR; CDR2 reads FQNEAQ (reference sequence). CDR3 protein: CASSRSTGELFF. The CDR3 region has the DNA TGTGCCAGCAGTCGTAGCACCGGGGAGCTGTTTTTT. Together with reference TRBV7-9 and TRBJ2-2, the CDR3 gives the full variable domain: DTGVSQNPRHKITKRGQNVTFRCDPISEHNRLYWYRQTLGQGPEFLTYFQNEAQLEKSRLLSDRFSAERPKGSFSTLEIQRTEQGDSAMYLCASSRSTGELFFGEGSRLTVL.

The chain joins TRBV15 to TRBJ2-7, with 7 bases aligning to TRBD1. The CDR3 covers 15 residues. After removal of 2 bases from V and 0 bases from J, the junction contained 4 bases not matched to a gene. Germline assignment: CDR1 LNHNV and CDR2 YYDKDF (reference sequence). CDR3 DNA: TGTGCCACCAGCAGAACGGGACAGCTCTCCTACGAGCAGTACTTC. Translation: CATSRTGQLSYEQYF. Full variable domain (missing parts from reference TRBV15 and TRBJ2-7): DAMVIQNPRYQVTQFGKPVTLSCSQTLNHNVMYWYQQKSSQAPKLLFHYYDKDFNNEADTPDNFQSRRPNTSFCFLDIRSPGLGDTAMYLCATSRTGQLSYEQYFGPGTRLTVT.

The J gene is TRBJ1-1, the V gene TRBV6-5; D gene ambiguous. The CDR3 spans 14 residues. Germline CDR1 MNHEY, CDR2 SVGAGI. V gave up 4 bases and J gave up 0 bases, with 9 bases separating them. Written as DNA, the CDR3 is TGTGCCAGCAGTTCAGAGACTATGAACACTGAAGCTTTCTTT. It translates to CASSSETMNTEAFF.

V is TRBV2 and J is TRBJ2-6; the D gene is possibly TRBD2 (6 bases). The CDR3 length is 15 residues. The germline gives CDR1 SNHLY, CDR2 FYNNEI. V lost 8 bases to trimming and J lost 4 bases, with 15 bases between them. CDR3 bases: TGTGCCAGCGCGGTCGGGGGTTCCGGGGCCAACGTCCTGACTTTC. Amino acids: CASAVGGSGANVLTF.

The V call is TRBV5-6, the J call TRBJ1-6; maybe TRBD1 (5 bases). V was shortened by 2 bases and J by 7 bases, with 10 bases between the two germline ends. CDR1 and CDR2 from the germline V gene are SGHDT and YYEEEE. This CDR3 is built from 14 residues. The CDR3: CASSLGTSNSPLHF. DNA of the CDR3: TGTGCCAGCAGCTTAGGGACTTCAAATTCACCCCTCCACTTT.

The chain uses TRBV24-1 and TRBJ2-1; 9 bases agree with TRBD2. Germline loops: CDR1 KGHDR, CDR2 SFDVKD. This CDR3 has 16 residues. V shed 1 base and J 10 bases; nucleotides not matched to a gene: 10. The CDR3 DNA follows: TGTGCCACCAGTGATTTTACGGCTAGCGGGAACTTGGAGCAGTTCTTC. This gives the protein CATSDFTASGNLEQFF.

The chain joins TRBV19 to TRBJ2-1; tentatively, D is TRBD2 (6 bases). The length of the CDR3 is 16 residues. Trimming took off 0 bases at V and 3 bases at J, with 12 bases between the two ends. Germline V gene sequence: CDR1 LNHDA, CDR2 SQIVND (reference sequence). Written as DNA, the CDR3 is TGTGCCAGTAGTATAGAAGGAGGGGCGGGCTACAATGAGCAGTTCTTC. It translates to CASSIEGGAGYNEQFF.

The chain links TRBV27 to TRBJ1-1; D possibly corresponds to TRBD1 (5 bases). This CDR3 contains 16 residues. Germline-derived CDR1 and CDR2 are MNHEY and SMNVEV (reference sequence). The ends were cut back, 5 bases at V and 2 bases at J, with 18 bases in the middle. The CDR3 coding sequence is TGTGCCAGCAGTCCCCTCCCAGGGCCCACAAACACTGAAGCTTTCTTT. As protein: CASSPLPGPTNTEAFF.

This clone appeared once. The V gene is TRBV2, the J gene TRBJ2-7, with 8 bases lining up with TRBD1. With V trimmed by 4 bases and J by 3 bases, 5 bases remained unmatched. The CDR3 is 14 amino acids. Per germline, CDR1 SNHLY and CDR2 FYNNEI. The CDR3 nucleotides read TGTGCCAGCAGTGGTCAGGGGGCAATCTACGAGCAGTACTTC. Translated, it gives CASSGQGAIYEQYF.

The chain links TRBV7-3 to TRBJ2-2; perhaps TRBD2 as D (5 bases). V was cut by 7 bases and J by 4 bases, with 10 bases left in between. Germline CDR1 is SGHTA and CDR2 is FQGTGA. The CDR3 consists of 13 residues. The CDR3 DNA sequence: TGTGCCAGCACAGCGGTCCCCACCGGGGAGCTGTTTTTT. It is translated as CASTAVPTGELFF.

CDR3 nucleotides: TGCGCCAGCAGCTCGGGACAGGACACCGGGGAGCTGTTTTTT. It is translated as CASSSGQDTGELFF. The rearrangement joins TRBV5-1 to TRBJ2-2; 8 nucleotides match TRBD1. J gave up 3 bases and V 3 bases, and 1 base lay outside the gene matches. CDR1 is SGHRS and CDR2 is YFSETQ in the germline V gene. The CDR3 runs 14 residues.

The V call is TRBV5-6, the J call TRBJ2-7, with a possible D match to TRBD1 (6 bases). The CDR3 consists of 14 residues. CDR1 and CDR2 from the germline V gene are SGHDT and YYEEEE. V lost 4 bases and J 3 bases, leaving 14 bases between the germline ends. The DNA of the CDR3 is TGTGCCAGCAGCCCAAGGACAGTTCGCTACGAGCAGTACTTC. Protein: CASSPRTVRYEQYF.

The chain carries TRBV5-4 and TRBJ1-2; 8 bases are shared with TRBD1. The CDR3 is 14 amino acids. Germline loops: CDR1 SGHNT, CDR2 YYREEE (reference sequence). Trimming took 4 bases from V and 5 from J; bases not matched to a gene: 7. CDR3 sequence: CASSTGQGLYGYTF. The CDR3 coding sequence is TGTGCCAGCAGCACAGGACAGGGTCTATATGGCTACACCTTC. The full variable domain, in which reference TRBV5-4 and TRBJ1-2 provide the parts outside the CDR3, is ETGVTQSPTHLIKTRGQQVTLRCSSQSGHNTVSWYQQALGQGPQFIFQYYREEENGRGNFPPRFSGLQFPNYSSELNVNALELDDSALYLCASSTGQGLYGYTFGSGTRLTVV.

CDR3 loop: CASSFYKTDTQYF. The CDR3 DNA is TGTGCCAGCAGCTTTTACAAAACAGATACGCAGTATTTT. This sequence joins TRBV7-9 and TRBJ2-3; D is uncertain. The CDR3 length is 13 residues. Germline V gene data show CDR1 as SEHNR and CDR2 as FQNEAQ (reference sequence). Trimming took 3 bases from V and 3 from J, leaving 7 bases between them.

This clone was seen once. V is TRBV7-2 and J is TRBJ2-1, with TRBD2 matching 11 bases. The germline CDR1 and CDR2 sequences are SGHTA and FQGNSA. This CDR3 is built from 17 residues. Germline trimming cut 5 bases from V and 4 bases from J; bases unmatched to any gene: 10. The CDR3 spells CASSMGLADPEYNEQFF. The CDR3 region has the DNA TGTGCCAGCAGCATGGGACTAGCGGACCCCGAGTACAATGAGCAGTTCTTC.

This sequence joins TRBV7-9 and TRBJ2-1, with 14 bases that match TRBD2. CDR3 length equals 17 residues. CDR1 SEHNR and CDR2 FQNEAQ come from the germline V gene (reference sequence). J lost 7 bases, V lost 2 bases, and 7 bases had no gene match. CDR3 in amino acids: CASSLPRLAGGENEQFF. The CDR3 nucleotides are TGTGCCAGCAGCTTACCCCGACTAGCGGGAGGGGAGAATGAGCAGTTCTTC.

The chain links TRBV7-8 to TRBJ2-1, with 9 nucleotides matching TRBD2. The ends lost 2 bases at V and 8 bases at J; junction bases unmatched: 7. Germline V lookup: CDR1 SGHVS, CDR2 FQNEAQ. The length of the CDR3 is 15 residues. The CDR3 bases are TGTGCCAGCAGCTTAAAGCGGGAGGCTGGGCATGAGCAGTTCTTC. Encoded protein: CASSLKREAGHEQFF.

V and J are TRBV9 and TRBJ2-7; possible D gene TRBD1, 5 bases. Trimming removed 0 bases from V and 4 bases from J, with 11 bases in between. Germline-derived CDR1 and CDR2 are SGDLS and YYNGEE. The CDR3 contains 14 residues. The CDR3 loop is CASSVAGASYEQYF. The CDR3 bases are TGTGCCAGCAGCGTAGCTGGGGCCTCGTACGAGCAGTACTTC.

The CDR3 loop reads CASSYSMAPNTGELFF. Here the CDR3 DNA reads TGTGCCAGCAGTTACTCGATGGCTCCGAACACCGGGGAGCTGTTTTTT. This chain uses TRBV6-5 with TRBJ2-2; D call uncertain. The CDR3 has 16 amino acids. The ends were cut back, 0 bases at V and 0 bases at J, with 8 bases in the middle. Looked up from germline, CDR1 is MNHEY and CDR2 is SVGAGI.